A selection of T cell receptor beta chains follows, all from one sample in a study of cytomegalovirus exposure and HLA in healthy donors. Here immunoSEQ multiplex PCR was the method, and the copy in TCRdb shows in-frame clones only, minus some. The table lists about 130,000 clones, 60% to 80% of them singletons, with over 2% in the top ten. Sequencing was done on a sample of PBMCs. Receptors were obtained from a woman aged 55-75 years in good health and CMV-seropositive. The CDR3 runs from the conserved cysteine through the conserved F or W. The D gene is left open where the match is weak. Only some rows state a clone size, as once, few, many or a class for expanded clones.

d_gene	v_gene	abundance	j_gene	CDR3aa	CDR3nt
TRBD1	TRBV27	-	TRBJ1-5	CASSITGTGMGYSNQPQHF	TGTGCCAGCAGTATAACCGGGACAGGAATGGGGTATAGCAATCAGCCCCAGCATTTT
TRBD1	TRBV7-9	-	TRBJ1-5	CASSLTNRGDQPQHF	TGTGCCAGCAGCTTAACCAACAGGGGGGATCAGCCCCAGCATTTT
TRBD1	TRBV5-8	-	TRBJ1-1	CASSRTGANPRTAFF	TGTGCCAGCAGCCGTACAGGGGCCAACCCCCGAACGGCTTTCTTT
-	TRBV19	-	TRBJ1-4	CATVSQGYEKLFF	TGTGCCACCGTGAGCCAGGGATATGAAAAACTGTTTTTT
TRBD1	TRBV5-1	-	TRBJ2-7	CASYGQASYEQYF	TGCGCCAGCTACGGACAGGCCTCCTACGAGCAGTACTTC
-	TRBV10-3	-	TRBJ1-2	CAISEEGFYGYTF	TGTGCCATCAGTGAAGAGGGTTTCTATGGCTACACCTTC
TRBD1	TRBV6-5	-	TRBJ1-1	CASSGTGGMNTEAFF	TGTGCCAGCAGCGGGACAGGGGGCATGAACACTGAAGCTTTCTTT
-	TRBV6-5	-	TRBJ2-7	CASTQTGTRYEQYF	TGTGCCAGCACCCAAACAGGGACCCGCTACGAGCAGTACTTC
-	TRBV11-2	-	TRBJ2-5	CASSLAEGRETQYF	TGTGCCAGCAGCTTAGCGGAGGGGCGAGAGACCCAGTACTTC
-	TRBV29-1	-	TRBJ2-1	CSVEGGSYNEQFF	TGCAGCGTTGAGGGGGGCTCCTACAATGAGCAGTTCTTC
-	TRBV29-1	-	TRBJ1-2	CSTRYTGTIYGYTF	TGCAGCACCAGATATACCGGGACAATCTATGGCTACACCTTC
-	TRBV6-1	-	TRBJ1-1	CASTRRGGITEAFF	TGTGCCAGCACTCGCCGGGGGGGGATCACTGAAGCTTTCTTT
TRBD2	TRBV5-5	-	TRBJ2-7	CASTWGGTVGAHEQYF	TGTGCCAGCACTTGGGGGGGAACAGTCGGGGCTCACGAGCAGTACTTC
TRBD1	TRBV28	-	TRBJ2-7	CASAGGGLIDEQYF	TGTGCCAGCGCAGGGGGCGGGCTAATCGACGAGCAGTACTTC
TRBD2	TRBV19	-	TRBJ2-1	CASSMRAGGNEQFF	TGTGCCAGTAGTATGAGGGCGGGGGGAAATGAGCAGTTCTTC
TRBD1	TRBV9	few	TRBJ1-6	CASSVGTGHNSPLHF	TGTGCCAGCAGCGTCGGGACAGGACATAATTCACCCCTCCACTTT
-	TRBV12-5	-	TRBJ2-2	CASGASRGYTGELFF	TGTGCTAGTGGTGCCAGCCGGGGATACACCGGGGAGCTGTTTTTT
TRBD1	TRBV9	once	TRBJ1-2	CASSATGERYGYTF	TGTGCCAGCAGCGCCACAGGGGAACGGTATGGCTACACCTTC
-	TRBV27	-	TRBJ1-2	CASSFRDFRGYTF	-
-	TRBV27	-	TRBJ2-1	CASSLSTGPYNEQFF	TGTGCCAGCAGTTTATCGACAGGACCCTACAATGAGCAGTTCTTC
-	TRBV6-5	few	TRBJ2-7	CASSYTGYEQYF	TGTGCCAGCAGTTACACGGGGTACGAGCAGTACTTC
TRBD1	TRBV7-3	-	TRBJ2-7	CASSDDGQAGEQYF	TGTGCCAGCAGCGATGACGGACAGGCTGGGGAGCAGTACTTC
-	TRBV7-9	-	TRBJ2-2	CASSYWAGTNTGELFF	TGTGCCAGCAGCTATTGGGCCGGGACGAACACCGGGGAGCTGTTTTTT
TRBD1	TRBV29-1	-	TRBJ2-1	CSVEAGGWNEQFF	TGCAGCGTTGAAGCAGGGGGCTGGAATGAGCAGTTCTTC
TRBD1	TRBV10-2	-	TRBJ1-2	CASRTGSSDGYTF	TGCGCCAGCAGGACAGGGAGTTCAGATGGCTACACCTTC
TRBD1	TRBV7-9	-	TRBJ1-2	CASSYSRRTGDYGYTF	TGTGCCAGCAGCTATTCACGTCGCACAGGGGACTATGGCTACACCTTC
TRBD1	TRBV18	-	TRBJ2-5	CASSTRDRPGTQYF	TGTGCCAGCTCAACGAGGGACAGACCAGGGACCCAGTACTTC
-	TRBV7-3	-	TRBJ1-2	CASSLTGQTHGYTF	TGTGCCAGCAGCTTAACCGGACAGACCCATGGCTACACCTTC
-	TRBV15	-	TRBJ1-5	CATTSAVAVYSNQPQHF	TGTGCCACCACCTCCGCTGTGGCGGTCTATAGCAATCAGCCCCAGCATTTT
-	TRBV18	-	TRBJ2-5	CASSMTRETQYF	TGTGCCAGCTCCATGACTCGGGAGACCCAGTACTTC
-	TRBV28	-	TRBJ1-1	CASSSPSLNTEAFF	TGTGCCAGCAGTTCCCCCTCTTTGAACACTGAAGCTTTCTTT
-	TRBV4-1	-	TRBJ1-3	CASSQDPGQTGKRNTIYF	TGCGCCAGCAGCCAAGATCCCGGCCAGACAGGCAAAAGAAACACCATATATTTT
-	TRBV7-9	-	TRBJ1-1	CASSTQTLNTEAFF	TGTGCCAGCAGTACACAGACCCTGAACACTGAAGCTTTCTTT
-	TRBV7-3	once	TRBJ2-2	CASSLNPLGTGELFF	TGTGCCAGCAGCTTAAACCCCCTCGGTACCGGGGAGCTGTTTTTT
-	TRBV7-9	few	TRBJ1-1	CASSSDVPEGFF	TGTGCCAGCAGCTCGGACGTACCTGAGGGTTTCTTT
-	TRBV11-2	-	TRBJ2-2	CASSFISTGELFF	TGTGCCAGCAGCTTTATCTCCACCGGGGAGCTGTTTTTT
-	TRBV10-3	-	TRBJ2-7	CATADFLYEQYF	TGTGCCACCGCGGACTTTCTCTACGAGCAGTACTTC
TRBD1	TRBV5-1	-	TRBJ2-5	CASSPGTGLQETQYF	TGCGCCAGCAGCCCCGGGACAGGGCTCCAAGAGACCCAGTACTTC
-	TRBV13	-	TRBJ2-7	CASSLGQTYEQYF	TGTGCCAGCAGCTTAGGACAGACCTACGAGCAGTACTTC
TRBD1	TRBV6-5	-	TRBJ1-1	CASSYGRQGAAFF	TGTGCCAGCAGTTACGGGAGACAGGGGGCCGCTTTCTTT
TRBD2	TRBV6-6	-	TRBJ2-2	CALGAGRDTGELFF	TGTGCCCTAGGGGCCGGGAGGGACACCGGGGAGCTGTTTTTT
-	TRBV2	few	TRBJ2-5	CASSERRSETQYF	TGTGCCAGCAGTGAACGTAGAAGTGAGACCCAGTACTTC
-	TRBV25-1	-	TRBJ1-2	CASRETGWGGYTF	TGTGCCAGCAGAGAAACAGGGTGGGGAGGCTACACCTTC
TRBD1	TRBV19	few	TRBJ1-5	CASSRGQGGSSNQPQHF	TGTGCCAGTAGTCGGGGACAGGGAGGATCTAGCAATCAGCCCCAGCATTTT
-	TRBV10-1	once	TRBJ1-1	CASSESTDYTEAFF	TGCGCCAGCAGTGAGTCAACAGATTACACTGAAGCTTTCTTT
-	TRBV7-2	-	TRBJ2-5	CASSLSRPQTQYF	TGTGCCAGCAGCTTATCGAGGCCTCAGACCCAGTACTTC
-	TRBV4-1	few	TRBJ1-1	CASSHPRGGPTNTEAFF	TGCGCCAGCAGCCACCCCCGTGGGGGCCCCACGAACACTGAAGCTTTCTTT
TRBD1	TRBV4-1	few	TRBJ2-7	CASSPGTGGYEQYF	TGCGCCAGCAGCCCCGGGACAGGGGGGTACGAGCAGTACTTC
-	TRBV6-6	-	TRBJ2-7	CASSFTGTQTYEQYF	TGTGCCAGCAGTTTCACCGGGACTCAGACCTACGAGCAGTACTTC
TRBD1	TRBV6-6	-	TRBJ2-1	CASSYSGGTWDEQFF	TGTGCCAGCAGTTACTCAGGGGGCACTTGGGATGAGCAGTTCTTC
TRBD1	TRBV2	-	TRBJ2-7	CASLGAGGAEQYF	TGTGCCAGCTTAGGAGCAGGGGGCGCCGAGCAGTACTTC
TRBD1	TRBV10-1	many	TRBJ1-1	CASSAEAGGTEAFF	TGCGCCAGCAGCGCCGAAGCAGGGGGCACTGAAGCTTTCTTT
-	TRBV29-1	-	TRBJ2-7	CSGGSSYEQYF	TGCAGCGGGGGCAGCTCCTACGAGCAGTACTTC
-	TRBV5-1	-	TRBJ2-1	CASSSWNSPSQTYQQFF	TGCGCCAGCAGCTCCTGGAATAGCCCCAGTCAAACGTATCAGCAGTTCTTC
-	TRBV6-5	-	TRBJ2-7	CASRGLASEQYF	TGTGCCAGCAGAGGCCTAGCCTCCGAGCAGTACTTC
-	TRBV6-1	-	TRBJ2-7	CASSEVASAYEQYF	TGTGCCAGCAGTGAAGTCGCGTCGGCCTACGAGCAGTACTTC
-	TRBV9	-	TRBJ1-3	CASSKNRAGNTIYF	TGTGCCAGCAGCAAGAACAGGGCTGGAAACACCATATATTTT
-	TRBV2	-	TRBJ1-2	CASSRTAVYGYTF	TGTGCCAGCAGTCGAACAGCCGTTTATGGCTACACCTTC
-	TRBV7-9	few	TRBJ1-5	CASSLATVDQPQHF	TGTGCCAGCAGCTTAGCGACAGTGGATCAGCCCCAGCATTTT
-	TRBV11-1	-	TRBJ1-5	CASSSGVQGAQPQHF	TGTGCCAGCAGCTCCGGAGTACAGGGAGCTCAGCCCCAGCATTTT